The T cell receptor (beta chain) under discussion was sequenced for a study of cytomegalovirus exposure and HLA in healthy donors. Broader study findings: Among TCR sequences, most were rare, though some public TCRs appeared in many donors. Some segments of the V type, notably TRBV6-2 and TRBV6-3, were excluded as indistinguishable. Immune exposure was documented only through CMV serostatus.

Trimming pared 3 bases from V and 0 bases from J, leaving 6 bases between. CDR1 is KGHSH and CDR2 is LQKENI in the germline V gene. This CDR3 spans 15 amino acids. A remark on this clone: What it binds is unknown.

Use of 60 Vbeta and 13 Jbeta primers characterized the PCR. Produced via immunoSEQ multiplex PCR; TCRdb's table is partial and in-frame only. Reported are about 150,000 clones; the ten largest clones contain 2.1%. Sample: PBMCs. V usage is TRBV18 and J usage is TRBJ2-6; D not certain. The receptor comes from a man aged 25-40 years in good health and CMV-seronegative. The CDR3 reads CASSPFISGANVLTF. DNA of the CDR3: TGTGCCAGCTCACCGTTTATCTCTGGGGCCAACGTCCTGACTTTC.